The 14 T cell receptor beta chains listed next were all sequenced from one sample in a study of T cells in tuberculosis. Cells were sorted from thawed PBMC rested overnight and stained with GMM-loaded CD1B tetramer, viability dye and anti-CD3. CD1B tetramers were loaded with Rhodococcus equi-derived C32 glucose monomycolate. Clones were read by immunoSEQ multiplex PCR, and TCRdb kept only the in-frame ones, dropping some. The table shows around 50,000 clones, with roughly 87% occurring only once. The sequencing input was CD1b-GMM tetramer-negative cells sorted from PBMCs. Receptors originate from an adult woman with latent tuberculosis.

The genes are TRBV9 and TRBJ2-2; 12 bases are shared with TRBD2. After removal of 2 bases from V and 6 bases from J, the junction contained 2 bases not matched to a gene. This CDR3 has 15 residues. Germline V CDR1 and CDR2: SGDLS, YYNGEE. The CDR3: CASSVRLAGAGELFF. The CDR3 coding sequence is TGTGCCAGCAGCGTTCGACTAGCGGGGGCCGGGGAGCTGTTTTTT.

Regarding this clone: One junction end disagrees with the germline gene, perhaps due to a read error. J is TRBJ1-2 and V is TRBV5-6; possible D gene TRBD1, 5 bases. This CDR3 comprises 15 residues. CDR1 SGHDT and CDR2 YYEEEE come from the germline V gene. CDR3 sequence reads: CAGSSWTPLNYGYTF. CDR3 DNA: TGTGCCGGCAGCTCTTGGACACCTCTTAACTATGGCTACACCTTC.

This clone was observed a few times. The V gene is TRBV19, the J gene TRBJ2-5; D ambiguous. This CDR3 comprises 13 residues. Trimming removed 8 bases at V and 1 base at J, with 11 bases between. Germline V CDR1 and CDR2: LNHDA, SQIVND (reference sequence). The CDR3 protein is CASAPKIQETQYF. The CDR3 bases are TGTGCCAGTGCCCCTAAGATCCAAGAGACCCAGTACTTC.

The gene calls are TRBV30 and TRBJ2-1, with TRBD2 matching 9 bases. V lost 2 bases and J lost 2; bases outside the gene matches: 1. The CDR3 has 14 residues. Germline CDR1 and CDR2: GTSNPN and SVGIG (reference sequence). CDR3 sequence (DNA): TGTGCCTGGAGTCGGACTAGCGCCTACAATGAGCAGTTCTTC. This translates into CAWSRTSAYNEQFF.

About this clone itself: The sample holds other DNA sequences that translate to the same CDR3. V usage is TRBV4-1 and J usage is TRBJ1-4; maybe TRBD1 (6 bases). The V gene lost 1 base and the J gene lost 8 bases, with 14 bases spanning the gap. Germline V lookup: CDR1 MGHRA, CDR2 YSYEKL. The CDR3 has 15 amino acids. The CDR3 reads CASSQVGGAGEKLFF. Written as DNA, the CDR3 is TGCGCCAGCAGCCAAGTGGGGGGGGCTGGGGAAAAACTGTTTTTT.

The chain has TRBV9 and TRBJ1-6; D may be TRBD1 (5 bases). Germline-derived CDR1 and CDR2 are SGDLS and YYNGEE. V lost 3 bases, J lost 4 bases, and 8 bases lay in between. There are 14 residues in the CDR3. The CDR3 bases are TGTGCCAGCAGCGCGACAGCGTATAATTCACCCCTCCACTTT. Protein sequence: CASSATAYNSPLHF.

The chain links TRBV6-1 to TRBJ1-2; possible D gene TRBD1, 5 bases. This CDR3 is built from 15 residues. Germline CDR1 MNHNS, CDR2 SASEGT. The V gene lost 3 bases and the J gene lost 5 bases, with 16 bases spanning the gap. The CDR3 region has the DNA TGTGCCAGCAGTGAGTTTGCGTGGCAGGGATATGGCTACACCTTC. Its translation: CASSEFAWQGYGYTF.

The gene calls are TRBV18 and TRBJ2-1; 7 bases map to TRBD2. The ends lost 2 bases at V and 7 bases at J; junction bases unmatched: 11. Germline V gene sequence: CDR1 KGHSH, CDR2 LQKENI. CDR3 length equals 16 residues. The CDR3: CASSPISQGGKNEQFF. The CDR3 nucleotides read TGTGCCAGCTCACCAATTTCCCAGGGAGGGAAGAATGAGCAGTTCTTC.

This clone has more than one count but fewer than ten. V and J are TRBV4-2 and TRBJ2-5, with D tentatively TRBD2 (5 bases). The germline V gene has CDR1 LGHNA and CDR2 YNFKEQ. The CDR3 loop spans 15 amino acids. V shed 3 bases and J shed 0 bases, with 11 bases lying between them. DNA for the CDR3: TGTGCCAGCAGCCATGGAAGCGGAGACCAAGAGACCCAGTACTTC. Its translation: CASSHGSGDQETQYF.

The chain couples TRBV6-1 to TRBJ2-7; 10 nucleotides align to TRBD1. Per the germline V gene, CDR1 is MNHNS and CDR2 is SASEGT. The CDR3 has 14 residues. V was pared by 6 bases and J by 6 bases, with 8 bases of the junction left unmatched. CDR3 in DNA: TGTGCCAGCAGCACCGGGACAGGGGCAGGCGAGCAGTACTTC. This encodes CASSTGTGAGEQYF.

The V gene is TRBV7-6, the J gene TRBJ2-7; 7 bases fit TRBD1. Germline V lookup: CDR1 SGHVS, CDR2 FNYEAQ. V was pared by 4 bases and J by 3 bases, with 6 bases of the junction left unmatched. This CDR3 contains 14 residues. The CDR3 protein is CASSYGTDNYEQYF. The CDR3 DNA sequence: TGTGCCAGCAGCTATGGGACAGACAACTACGAGCAGTACTTC.

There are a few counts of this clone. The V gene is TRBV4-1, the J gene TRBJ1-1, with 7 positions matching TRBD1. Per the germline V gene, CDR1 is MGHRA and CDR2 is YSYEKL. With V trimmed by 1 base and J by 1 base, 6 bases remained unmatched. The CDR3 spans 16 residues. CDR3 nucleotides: TGCGCCAGCAGCCAAGTTAACAGGGGACGGAACACTGAAGCTTTCTTT. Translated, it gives CASSQVNRGRNTEAFF.

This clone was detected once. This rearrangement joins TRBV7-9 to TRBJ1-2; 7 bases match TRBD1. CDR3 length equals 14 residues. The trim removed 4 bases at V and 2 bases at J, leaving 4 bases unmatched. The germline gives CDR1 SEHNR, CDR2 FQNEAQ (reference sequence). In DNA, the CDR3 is TGTGCCAGCAGCTCAGGGGGAACAAACTATGGCTACACCTTC. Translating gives CASSSGGTNYGYTF.

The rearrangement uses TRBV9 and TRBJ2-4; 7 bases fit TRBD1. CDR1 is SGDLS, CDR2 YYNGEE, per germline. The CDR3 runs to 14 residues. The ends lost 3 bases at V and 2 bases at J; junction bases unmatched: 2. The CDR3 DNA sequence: TGTGCCAGCAGCGAACAGGGGACCAAAAACATTCAGTACTTC. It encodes CASSEQGTKNIQYF.